The clone carrying this T cell receptor (beta chain) was picked up a small number of times. Germline V gene sequence: CDR1 DFQATT, CDR2 SNEGSKA (reference sequence). Trimming pared 6 bases from V and 7 bases from J, leaving 7 bases between. The CDR3 spans 10 residues. This entry comes from a study of T-cell reconstitution after alpha-beta-depleted transplantation in children. Preparation of the TCRbeta library was carried out with unique molecular identifiers. TCRdb used MiXCR to reprocess the PCR reads, holding one entry per CDR3 protein. The repertoire has 600,000 to 700,000 distinct CDR3 sequences, approximately 14% of them found once; the top ten carry 0.79%.

This clonotype was sampled from a girl aged 2 to 10 with congenital amegakaryocytic thrombocytopenia, due to receive a stem cell transplant. The chain uses TRBV20-1 and TRBJ2-1; D call uncertain. Specimen: PBMCs, collected before TCRalphabeta/CD19-depleted stem cell transplant. The CDR3 sequence is CSAKWNEQFF. DNA for the CDR3: TGCAGTGCCAAGTGGAATGAGCAGTTCTTC.